A single sample is the source of the 29 T cell receptor beta chains below, sequenced in a study of blood T cell repertoires in COVID-19. Libraries were prepared by immunoSEQ multiplex PCR; TCRdb keeps only in-frame clonotypes and omits some of them. This table has over 200,000 clones, around 90% appearing once. Sequenced sample: peripheral blood. Every receptor here comes from a person under 30 with COVID-19, enrolled during active disease.

A note on this clone: One end of the junction is discordant with germline, which a read error may explain. The V call is TRBV7-2, the J call TRBJ2-7, with TRBD1 matching over 7 bases. The germline V gene has CDR1 SGHTA and CDR2 FQGNSA. This CDR3 contains 12 residues. The CDR3 DNA reads as TGTGCCAGCAGCTTAGAGACAGGGACAAGCGCCTTC. Translation gives CASSLETGTSAF.

V is TRBV19 and J is TRBJ1-2; the D gene is possibly TRBD1 (5 bases). Trimming left V 4 bases short and J 2 bases short, with 17 bases between. This CDR3 has 16 amino acids. CDR1 is LNHDA, CDR2 SQIVND, per germline (reference sequence). Written as DNA, the CDR3 is TGTGCCAGTAGTACCAGGGATCTGTACCGCAACTATGGCTACACCTTC. This codes for CASSTRDLYRNYGYTF. The variable domain in full, completed from reference TRBV19 and TRBJ1-2, reads DGGITQSPKYLFRKEGQNVTLSCEQNLNHDAMYWYRQDPGQGLRLIYYSQIVNDFQKGDIAEGYSVSREKKESFPLTVTSAQKNPTAFYLCASSTRDLYRNYGYTFGSGTRLTVV.

The J gene is TRBJ1-2, the V gene TRBV15, with D possibly matching TRBD1 (5 bases). V lost 5 bases and J 7 bases, leaving 14 bases between the germline ends. The CDR3 totals 13 residues. CDR1 and CDR2 (germline): LNHNV, YYDKDF (reference sequence). The CDR3, as DNA: TGTGCCACCAGCGAGGCCTCGGGGGGTGGCTACACCTTC. Translated: CATSEASGGGYTF.

This sequence joins TRBV19 and TRBJ2-1; D not resolved. The germline CDR1 and CDR2 sequences are LNHDA and SQIVND (reference sequence). Between the trimmed V and J ends, which lost 0 bases and 4 bases, there was a span of 4 bases. The CDR3 extends over 13 amino acids. This chain's CDR3 is CASSIDAYNEQFF. The CDR3 coding sequence is TGTGCCAGTAGTATAGACGCGTACAATGAGCAGTTCTTC. Looking up the rest from reference TRBV19 and TRBJ2-1 gives the full variable domain: DGGITQSPKYLFRKEGQNVTLSCEQNLNHDAMYWYRQDPGQGLRLIYYSQIVNDFQKGDIAEGYSVSREKKESFPLTVTSAQKNPTAFYLCASSIDAYNEQFFGPGTRLTVL.

The rearrangement links TRBV7-2 to TRBJ1-6; TRBD1 aligns across 8 bases. This CDR3 is built from 14 residues. Germline CDR1 SGHTA, CDR2 FQGNSA. V lost 5 bases and J lost 6; bases outside the gene matches: 3. The CDR3: CASSPDRGNSPLHF. The CDR3 coding sequence is TGTGCCAGCAGCCCAGACAGGGGTAATTCACCCCTCCACTTT.

V usage is TRBV3-1 (or the pseudogene TRBV3-2) and J usage is TRBJ2-3; weak D call: TRBD2 (6 bases). This CDR3 is 18 amino acids long. The germline V gene has CDR1 LGHDT and CDR2 YNNKEL (reference sequence). Trimming shortened V by 1 base and J by 4 bases, and 21 bases separated the two germline ends. The CDR3 loop reads CASSQGGRRERPPDTQYF. Here the CDR3 DNA reads TGTGCCAGCAGCCAAGGAGGACGGCGGGAAAGGCCCCCAGATACGCAGTATTTT.

This chain uses TRBV7-2 with TRBJ2-3; a possible D gene is TRBD1 (5 bases). V was pared by 1 base and J by 3 bases, with 11 bases between. Germline V gene data show CDR1 as SGHTA and CDR2 as FQGNSA. CDR3 length: 15 amino acids. CDR3 region: CASSLGRQGTDTQYF. The CDR3, as DNA: TGTGCCAGCAGCTTAGGGCGGCAGGGAACAGATACGCAGTATTTT.

This clone is a singleton in its sample. This chain's CDR3 is CASSLVGGYEQYF. CDR3 in DNA: TGTGCCAGCAGCTTGGTCGGGGGCTACGAGCAGTACTTC. V usage is TRBV5-5 and J usage is TRBJ2-7; weak D call: TRBD2 (6 bases). The V gene lost 0 bases and the J gene lost 3 bases, with 7 bases spanning the gap. Germline values: CDR1 SGHKS, CDR2 YYEKEE (reference sequence). This CDR3 region has 13 residues.

The rearrangement uses TRBV6-5 and TRBJ2-7; a possible D gene is TRBD1 (5 bases). CDR1 and CDR2 from the germline V gene are MNHEY and SVGAGI. Between the trimmed V and J ends, which lost 6 bases and 0 bases, there was a span of 12 bases. The CDR3 length is 14 residues. CDR3 in DNA: TGTGCCAGCAGCGCGGACACCGTCTCCTACGAGCAGTACTTC. Translating it yields CASSADTVSYEQYF.

A single count supports this clone. V usage is TRBV5-1 and J usage is TRBJ2-3, with D possibly TRBD1 on 5 matching bases. CDR1 and CDR2 from the germline V gene are SGHRS and YFSETQ. The CDR3 runs to 16 residues. V dropped 5 bases and J dropped 1 base, with 17 bases sitting between them. CDR3 loop: CASRMGQVVRTDTQYF. DNA for the CDR3: TGCGCCAGCAGGATGGGGCAGGTCGTGCGCACAGATACGCAGTATTTT.

This chain uses TRBV10-3 with TRBJ1-5; D gene ambiguous. V lost 0 bases and J 4 bases, leaving 4 bases between the germline ends. This CDR3 is built from 13 residues. CDR1 and CDR2 (germline): ENHRY, SYGVKD. The DNA of the CDR3 is TGTGCCATCAGTGAGTCCGGGAATCAGCCCCAGCATTTT. Its protein product is CAISESGNQPQHF.

The V gene is TRBV18, the J gene TRBJ2-1; the D gene is possibly TRBD2 (6 bases). This CDR3 is 14 amino acids long. Per germline, CDR1 KGHSH and CDR2 LQKENI. Trimming took 5 bases from V and 6 from J, leaving 14 bases between them. The CDR3 coding sequence is TGTGCCAGCTCATCGGGACTGAACATCAATGAGCAGTTCTTC. Its protein is CASSSGLNINEQFF.

V usage is TRBV4-1 and J usage is TRBJ2-7; TRBD2 aligns across 7 bases. The CDR3 has 18 amino acids. Germline V gene sequence: CDR1 MGHRA, CDR2 YSYEKL. V dropped 2 bases and J dropped 0; count of bases not matched to a gene: 13. The chain's CDR3 is CASSQLIAGGSTSYEQYF. DNA of the CDR3: TGCGCCAGCAGCCAATTAATAGCGGGCGGCTCGACCTCCTACGAGCAGTACTTC.

V usage is TRBV25-1 and J usage is TRBJ2-1, with 9 bases matching TRBD2. The J segment lost 12 bases and the V segment lost 1 base, leaving 4 bases of the junction unmatched. Per the germline V gene, CDR1 is MGHDK and CDR2 is SYGVNS. This CDR3 is built from 13 residues. The CDR3 is CASSESGTSLQFF. The CDR3 nucleotides are TGTGCCAGCAGTGAATCCGGGACTAGCTTGCAGTTCTTC.

The chain employs TRBV13 and TRBJ2-5; tentative D call: TRBD2 (6 bases). V dropped 5 bases and J dropped 7 bases, with 11 bases sitting between them. CDR1 PRHDT and CDR2 FYEKMQ come from the germline V gene (reference sequence). CDR3 length: 12 residues. CDR3 DNA: TGTGCCAGCAGCCCAGGGCGGGGGACCCAGTACTTC. Translated, it gives CASSPGRGTQYF.

The chain has TRBV5-5 and TRBJ2-1; D may be TRBD1 or TRBD2 (5 bases each). CDR1 SGHKS and CDR2 YYEKEE come from the germline V gene (reference sequence). Trimming removed 4 bases from V and 5 bases from J, with 10 bases in between. The CDR3 spans 13 residues. The CDR3 region is CASSVGRDNEQFF. CDR3 in DNA: TGTGCCAGCAGCGTGGGACGGGACAATGAGCAGTTCTTC.

The genes are TRBV24-1 and TRBJ2-5, with 7 bases identical to TRBD2. Germline V gives CDR1 KGHDR, CDR2 SFDVKD. The CDR3 totals 15 residues. Trimming took 2 bases from V and 5 from J; bases not matched to a gene: 7. The CDR3 nucleotides read TGTGCCACCAGTGATTCGGGCGGGAGCGGGGAGACCCAGTACTTC. Its translation: CATSDSGGSGETQYF.

The J gene is TRBJ2-2, the V gene TRBV7-6; 7 bases match TRBD1. The CDR3 covers 17 residues. Trimming removed 1 base from V and 1 base from J; junction bases left unmatched: 6. Germline V lookup: CDR1 SGHVS, CDR2 FNYEAQ. The CDR3 region is CASSLEGASVNTGELFF. In nucleotides, the CDR3 is TGTGCCAGCAGCTTAGAGGGGGCCAGCGTGAACACCGGGGAGCTGTTTTTT.

Written as DNA, the CDR3 is TGTGCCAGCAGAATTTCGACAGGGCCCCAAGAGACCCAGTACTTC. Amino acids: CASRISTGPQETQYF. This sequence joins TRBV5-4 and TRBJ2-5, with 7 bases matching TRBD1. V lost 5 bases and J lost 1; bases outside the gene matches: 8. Germline lookup yields CDR1 SGHNT and CDR2 YYREEE (reference sequence). The CDR3 loop spans 15 amino acids.

The chain links TRBV5-6 to TRBJ2-3, with TRBD2 matching over 7 bases. Per germline, CDR1 SGHDT and CDR2 YYEEEE. Trimming at V came to 4 bases and at J to 3 bases, leaving 8 bases not matched to a gene. The CDR3 contains 15 residues. Written as DNA, the CDR3 is TGTGCCAGCAGCCCCACTTTGGGGGGGACAGATACGCAGTATTTT. Its protein is CASSPTLGGTDTQYF.

J is TRBJ2-1 and V is TRBV9, with TRBD2 identical over 10 bases. Germline CDR1 SGDLS, CDR2 YYNGEE. The CDR3 runs 15 residues. The ends lost 4 bases at V and 5 bases at J; junction bases unmatched: 6. The CDR3 sequence: CASSSSGSQNNEQFF. The CDR3 DNA reads as TGTGCCAGCAGCTCTAGCGGGAGTCAGAACAATGAGCAGTTCTTC.

Note on this clone: This sample includes further DNA sequences coding for the same CDR3. V gene TRBV6-5 combines with J gene TRBJ1-1; no reliable D call. The CDR3 is 13 residues long. Germline V gene sequence: CDR1 MNHEY, CDR2 SVGAGI. Deletions cut 0 bases from V and 8 bases from J, with 10 bases between. CDR3 sequence: CASSYSSGSEAFF. The DNA for the CDR3 is TGTGCCAGCAGTTACTCTTCGGGGAGCGAAGCTTTCTTT.

The CDR3 loop is CASSFGLARTDTQYF. The CDR3 nucleotides are TGTGCCAGTAGTTTTGGACTAGCGCGCACAGATACGCAGTATTTT. The genes are TRBV19 and TRBJ2-3; TRBD2 matches 9 bases. V was clipped by 5 bases and J by 1 base; unmatched bases: 4. Germline CDR1 reads LNHDA; CDR2 reads SQIVND (reference sequence). The CDR3 consists of 15 residues.

This clone was detected only once. The rearrangement joins TRBV5-1 to TRBJ2-7; unclear D gene. Germline V gene data show CDR1 as SGHRS and CDR2 as YFSETQ. This CDR3 is built from 13 residues. V lost 0 bases and J 3 bases, leaving 7 bases between the germline ends. The CDR3 reads CASSLARSYEQYF. The CDR3 nucleotides read TGCGCCAGCAGCTTGGCCCGCAGCTACGAGCAGTACTTC. Full variable domain (rest looked up from reference TRBV5-1 and TRBJ2-7): KAGVTQTPRYLIKTRGQQVTLSCSPISGHRSVSWYQQTPGQGLQFLFEYFSETQRNKGNFPGRFSGRQFSNSRSEMNVSTLELGDSALYLCASSLARSYEQYFGPGTRLTVT.

This chain connects TRBV10-2 to TRBJ1-5; tentatively, D is TRBD1 (5 bases). Per germline, CDR1 WSHSY and CDR2 SAAADI. V lost 8 bases and J lost 7, with 15 bases in between. The length of the CDR3 is 13 residues. CDR3 DNA: TGCGCCAGCCTCGGGGGTTCAGGCCAGCCCCAGCATTTT. Its translation is CASLGGSGQPQHF.

The gene calls are TRBV27 and TRBJ2-7, with a possible D match to TRBD1 (6 bases). Germline V CDR1 and CDR2: MNHEY, SMNVEV (reference sequence). Trimming stripped 4 bases from V and 3 bases from J, with 10 bases between. CDR3 length equals 13 residues. This CDR3 reads CASSYQGIYEQYF. In DNA, the CDR3 is TGTGCCAGCAGTTATCAGGGGATCTACGAGCAGTACTTC.

The gene calls are TRBV7-3 and TRBJ2-1; 8 bases map to TRBD2. Trimming removed 3 bases from V and 9 bases from J; junction bases left unmatched: 16. Germline CDR1 is SGHTA and CDR2 is FQGTGA. This CDR3 region has 17 residues. CDR3 residues: CASSFQAGTSPPTEQFF. The CDR3 DNA reads TGTGCCAGCAGCTTTCAAGCCGGGACTAGTCCGCCTACTGAGCAGTTCTTC.

This chain uses TRBV5-8 with TRBJ2-7; 7 bases fit TRBD1. The CDR3 extends over 15 amino acids. V lost 0 bases, J lost 6 bases, and 9 bases stayed unmatched. CDR1 is SGHTS and CDR2 is YDEGEE in the germline V gene. As DNA, the CDR3 is TGTGCCAGCAGCTTGGCCGTTGGCAGGACAGGCGAGCAGTACTTC. This translates into CASSLAVGRTGEQYF.

The chain has TRBV28 and TRBJ1-5; 9 nucleotides agree with TRBD1. This CDR3 contains 14 residues. Trimming at V came to 5 bases and at J to 7 bases, leaving 6 bases not matched to a gene. Germline CDR1 and CDR2: MDHEN and SYDVKM. CDR3 nucleotides: TGTGCCAGCAGTCAGACAGGGGGGGGACAGCCCCAGCATTTT. Its translation is CASSQTGGGQPQHF.